These 9 T cell receptor beta chains originate from one sample sequenced in a study of CD8 T cells in Susac syndrome. Random hexamers were used to reverse transcribe the RNA input (0.5 to 1 ug). TCRdb called the immunoSEQ multiplex PCR reads again in MiXCR, with one record for every CDR3 protein. The sample includes some 150,000 distinct CDR3 sequences, 85% to 95% of them seen just once. What was sequenced was CD4+ T cells from PBMCs. These receptor sequences come from a human donor with Susac syndrome.

The rearrangement joins TRBV24-1 to TRBJ2-1; 8 bases agree with TRBD2. V trimming: 5 bases; J trimming: 3 bases; junction bases outside the gene matches: 2. The germline V gene has CDR1 KGHDR and CDR2 SFDVKD. The CDR3 has 14 amino acids. The CDR3 DNA is TGTGCCACCAGTGTACTAGCGGTCTACAATGAGCAGTTCTTC. The encoded protein is CATSVLAVYNEQFF.

The chain uses TRBV20-1 and TRBJ2-4; perhaps TRBD2 as D (6 bases). The germline V gene has CDR1 DFQATT and CDR2 SNEGSKA (reference sequence). Trimming cost V 6 bases and J 6 bases, with 21 bases left between them. This CDR3 is built from 15 residues. The chain's CDR3 is CSAHPRRGSLNIQYF. Here the CDR3 DNA reads TGCAGTGCCCATCCAAGGAGGGGCTCACTAAACATTCAGTACTTC.

The chain employs TRBV9 and TRBJ2-3; TRBD2 matches 10 bases. The CDR3 extends over 15 amino acids. CDR1 is SGDLS and CDR2 is YYNGEE in the germline V gene. Unmatched junction bases numbered 4, after V lost 0 bases and J lost 6 bases. This CDR3 reads CASSVEAGGQDTQYF. DNA of the CDR3: TGTGCCAGCAGCGTAGAAGCGGGGGGGCAGGATACGCAGTATTTT. The entire variable domain, with the rest obtained from reference TRBV9 and TRBJ2-3, is as follows: DSGVTQTPKHLITATGQRVTLRCSPRSGDLSVYWYQQSLDQGLQFLIQYYNGEERAKGNILERFSAQQFPDLHSELNLSSLELGDSALYFCASSVEAGGQDTQYFGPGTRLTVL.

V usage is TRBV6-6 and J usage is TRBJ1-1; TRBD1 agrees at 7 bases. CDR3 size: 14 residues. Looked up from germline, CDR1 is MNHNY and CDR2 is SVGAGI (reference sequence). V dropped 7 bases and J dropped 5; count of bases not matched to a gene: 10. DNA for the CDR3: TGTGCCAGCACCCTCGGAGGGGGCCGGACTGAAGCTTTCTTT. Translation: CASTLGGGRTEAFF.

This chain joins TRBV9 and TRBJ1-4, with 7 bases matching TRBD1. Trimming cost V 3 bases and J 8 bases; bases outside gene matches: 7. Germline V CDR1 and CDR2: SGDLS, YYNGEE. The CDR3 has 14 residues. The CDR3, as DNA: TGTGCCAGCAGCGGGGGGACAGCGGCGGAAAAACTGTTTTTT. Amino acid sequence: CASSGGTAAEKLFF.

A single count supports this clonotype. The V and J genes are TRBV10-3 and TRBJ2-3; 8 bases line up with TRBD1. The germline gives CDR1 ENHRY, CDR2 SYGVKD. V trimming: 4 bases; J trimming: 2 bases; junction bases outside the gene matches: 5. This CDR3 has 15 amino acids. CDR3: CAISAGTGITDTQYF. The CDR3 DNA is TGTGCCATCAGTGCCGGGACAGGTATCACAGATACGCAGTATTTT.

This chain links TRBV5-6 with TRBJ1-1; no definite D call. V was cut by 2 bases and J by 6 bases, with 8 bases left in between. This CDR3 comprises 12 residues. CDR1 and CDR2 (germline): SGHDT, YYEEEE. The chain's CDR3 is CASSFLWAEAFF. The CDR3 DNA reads TGTGCCAGCAGCTTTTTGTGGGCTGAAGCTTTCTTT. Complete variable domain (other parts from reference TRBV5-6 and TRBJ1-1): DAGVTQSPTHLIKTRGQQVTLRCSPKSGHDTVSWYQQALGQGPQFIFQYYEEEERQRGNFPDRFSGHQFPNYSSELNVNALLLGDSALYLCASSFLWAEAFFGQGTRLTVV.

This CDR3 is CSVEGSNEQFF. The CDR3 DNA is TGCAGCGTTGAAGGCTCCAATGAGCAGTTCTTC. The chain is built from TRBV29-1 and TRBJ2-1; D is uncertain. This CDR3 spans 11 amino acids. Trimming stripped 1 base from V and 6 bases from J, with 4 bases between. CDR1 is SQVTM, CDR2 ANQGSEA, per germline.

The rearrangement uses TRBV30 and TRBJ1-5; D not resolved. CDR3 size: 14 residues. The ends were cut back, 6 bases at V and 0 bases at J, with 12 bases in the middle. Germline V gene data show CDR1 as GTSNPN and CDR2 as SVGIG (reference sequence). This CDR3 reads CACQDPHSNQPQHF. The CDR3 DNA is TGTGCCTGCCAGGATCCCCATAGCAATCAGCCCCAGCATTTT. Supplemented by reference TRBV30 and TRBJ1-5, the full variable domain reads SQTIHQWPATLVQPVGSPLSLECTVEGTSNPNLYWYRQAAGRGLQLLFYSVGIGQISSEVPQNLSASRPQDRQFILSSKKLLLSDSGFYLCACQDPHSNQPQHFGDGTRLSIL.